This T cell receptor (beta chain) was identified during a study of PD-1 blockade in classical Hodgkin lymphoma. Overall study results and limits: With CD4+ cells, TCR diversity rose significantly by C4D1, but not with CD8+ cells. Relative to healthy donors, newly diagnosed patients reportedly had lower baseline TCR diversity, which was reported as lower still in relapsed/refractory patients. When nivolumab was started under 1 year after ASCT, patients were excluded.

On this clone: The antigen remains unidentified.

V lost 8 bases and J lost 5, with 13 bases in between. The CDR3 is made up of 12 amino acids. The germline V gene has CDR1 MNHEY and CDR2 SVGAGI. Time point described: cycle 4 day 1 (C4D1), after less than 7 weeks of nivolumab. Every single patient, without exception, relapsed after autologous stem cell transplantation, and brentuximab vedotin exposure varied. Here immunoSEQ multiplex PCR was the method, and the copy in TCRdb shows in-frame clones only, minus some. The sample lists tens of thousands of clones; 70% to 85% were seen once. The rearrangement joins TRBV6-5 to TRBJ2-7; D is perhaps TRBD2 (6 bases). This sample comprised peripheral blood mononuclear cells (PBMCs), obtained before the fourth cycle of nivolumab. This TCR came from a human donor with classical Hodgkin lymphoma. The CDR3 bases are TGTGCCAGCGGCAGGAGGGCGGACGAGCAGTACTTC. Its translation is CASGRRADEQYF.